These T cell receptor beta chains were read from a single sample in a study of cytomegalovirus exposure and HLA in healthy donors. The repertoire was sequenced with immunoSEQ multiplex PCR; TCRdb's copy has only in-frame clones and lacks some. The sample includes 95,000 to 150,000 clones, about 78% seen only once; the top ten take 8% to 8.5%. Sequenced input: PBMCs. These receptors all stem from a woman aged 40 to 50 in good health and CMV-seropositive. The CDR3 runs from the conserved cysteine through the conserved F or W. The D gene is left open where the match is weak. The listing skips clone size in some rows; elsewhere it reads once, few, many or a size class.

clone_size: NA; j_call: TRBJ1-1; d_call: TRBD1; v_call: TRBV4-2; cdr3_aa: CASSQTGGDNTEAFF; cdr3_nt: TGTGCCAGCAGCCAAACAGGGGGCGATAACACTGAAGCTTTCTTT
clone_size: NA; j_call: TRBJ1-2; d_call: NA; v_call: TRBV9; cdr3_aa: CASSGTGDYGYTF; cdr3_nt: TGTGCCAGCAGCGGAACAGGCGACTATGGCTACACCTTC
clone_size: NA; j_call: TRBJ1-5; d_call: NA; v_call: TRBV7-9; cdr3_aa: CASEFQACNQPQHF; cdr3_nt: TGTGCCAGCGAATTTCAGGCGTGCAATCAGCCCCAGCATTTT
clone_size: NA; j_call: TRBJ2-1; d_call: NA; v_call: TRBV4-3; cdr3_aa: CASSEQTYNEQFF; cdr3_nt: TGCGCCAGCAGCGAACAAACCTACAATGAGCAGTTCTTC
clone_size: NA; j_call: TRBJ2-3; d_call: NA; v_call: TRBV5-1; cdr3_aa: CASSLGPQGDTQYF; cdr3_nt: TGCGCCAGCAGCTTAGGACCGCAGGGTGATACGCAGTATTTT
clone_size: NA; j_call: TRBJ2-1; d_call: NA; v_call: TRBV2; cdr3_aa: CASISGVSNEQFF; cdr3_nt: TGTGCCAGCATTTCCGGGGTAAGCAATGAGCAGTTCTTC
clone_size: NA; j_call: TRBJ2-7; d_call: NA; v_call: TRBV7-6; cdr3_aa: CASSLVQGSFYEQYF; cdr3_nt: TGTGCCAGCAGCTTAGTTCAGGGCAGTTTCTACGAGCAGTACTTC
clone_size: NA; j_call: TRBJ1-1; d_call: NA; v_call: TRBV5-1; cdr3_aa: CASRPSDTPNTEAFF; cdr3_nt: TGCGCCAGCCGCCCTTCGGACACACCGAACACTGAAGCTTTCTTT
clone_size: NA; j_call: TRBJ1-1; d_call: NA; v_call: TRBV6-5; cdr3_aa: CASSFKVEGEAFF; cdr3_nt: TGTGCCAGCAGTTTCAAGGTGGAGGGTGAAGCTTTCTTT
clone_size: NA; j_call: TRBJ2-1; d_call: NA; v_call: TRBV7-3; cdr3_aa: CASSPQGAYNEQFF; cdr3_nt: TGTGCCAGCAGCCCCCAGGGCGCCTACAATGAGCAGTTCTTC
clone_size: once; j_call: TRBJ2-7; d_call: NA; v_call: TRBV9; cdr3_aa: CASSVGRHGAYEQYF; cdr3_nt: TGTGCCAGCAGCGTAGGGAGGCACGGGGCCTACGAGCAGTACTTC
clone_size: NA; j_call: TRBJ2-5; d_call: NA; v_call: TRBV27; cdr3_aa: CASRPQGGRETQYF; cdr3_nt: TGTGCCAGCAGGCCCCAGGGTGGTCGAGAGACCCAGTACTTC
clone_size: NA; j_call: TRBJ1-2; d_call: NA; v_call: TRBV2; cdr3_aa: CASRAGHNYSNYGYTF; cdr3_nt: TGTGCCAGCAGGGCGGGGCACAATTACTCCAACTATGGCTACACCTTC
clone_size: NA; j_call: TRBJ1-5; d_call: TRBD1; v_call: TRBV2; cdr3_aa: CASSDQSGGQPQHF; cdr3_nt: TGTGCCAGCAGTGATCAGTCAGGGGGTCAGCCCCAGCATTTT
clone_size: few; j_call: TRBJ1-5; d_call: TRBD1; v_call: TRBV19; cdr3_aa: CASSVRQGVEPQHF; cdr3_nt: TGTGCCAGTAGTGTCCGACAGGGGGTCGAGCCCCAGCATTTT
clone_size: NA; j_call: TRBJ1-5; d_call: NA; v_call: TRBV6-1; cdr3_aa: CASSEGDRSNQPQHF; cdr3_nt: TGTGCCAGCAGTGAAGGCGACAGGAGCAATCAGCCCCAGCATTTT
clone_size: few; j_call: TRBJ2-5; d_call: NA; v_call: TRBV2; cdr3_aa: CASHWDTQETQYF; cdr3_nt: TGTGCCAGCCACTGGGACACCCAAGAGACCCAGTACTTC
clone_size: once; j_call: TRBJ1-1; d_call: NA; v_call: TRBV29-1; cdr3_aa: CSVDGARDHTEAFF; cdr3_nt: TGCAGCGTTGATGGTGCCAGGGATCACACTGAAGCTTTCTTT
clone_size: once; j_call: TRBJ2-2; d_call: TRBD1; v_call: TRBV2; cdr3_aa: CASSGDRANTGELFF; cdr3_nt: TGTGCCAGCAGTGGGGACAGGGCGAACACCGGGGAGCTGTTTTTT
clone_size: once; j_call: TRBJ1-5; d_call: NA; v_call: TRBV5-4; cdr3_aa: CASSPDGDQPQHF; cdr3_nt: TGTGCCAGCAGCCCGGACGGGGATCAGCCCCAGCATTTT
clone_size: NA; j_call: TRBJ1-1; d_call: TRBD1; v_call: TRBV28; cdr3_aa: CASSLGRQGRAFF; cdr3_nt: TGTGCCAGCAGTTTAGGAAGACAGGGGAGAGCTTTCTTT
clone_size: NA; j_call: TRBJ2-5; d_call: TRBD1; v_call: TRBV27; cdr3_aa: CASSFRDRDQQYF; cdr3_nt: TGTGCCAGCAGTTTCCGGGACAGGGATCAGCAGTACTTC
clone_size: NA; j_call: TRBJ1-5; d_call: TRBD1; v_call: TRBV19; cdr3_aa: CASRGQGRRQPQHF; cdr3_nt: TGTGCCAGTAGGGGACAGGGCCGTCGCCAGCCCCAGCATTTT
clone_size: NA; j_call: TRBJ2-1; d_call: TRBD2; v_call: TRBV10-3; cdr3_aa: CATTLAGSSYNEQFF; cdr3_nt: TGTGCCACCACTTTAGCGGGGAGCTCCTACAATGAGCAGTTCTTC
clone_size: few; j_call: TRBJ1-3; d_call: NA; v_call: TRBV10-3; cdr3_aa: CAAWGDTIYF; cdr3_nt: TGTGCCGCCTGGGGGGACACCATATATTTT
clone_size: NA; j_call: TRBJ2-3; d_call: TRBD2; v_call: TRBV29-1; cdr3_aa: CSVGRASGGATDTQYF; cdr3_nt: TGCAGCGTTGGCAGGGCTAGCGGGGGGGCCACAGATACGCAGTATTTT
clone_size: once; j_call: TRBJ2-7; d_call: TRBD1; v_call: TRBV6-5; cdr3_aa: CASRSTGVPYEQYF; cdr3_nt: TGTGCCAGCAGATCTACAGGGGTGCCCTACGAGCAGTACTTC
clone_size: NA; j_call: TRBJ1-2; d_call: TRBD1; v_call: TRBV7-2; cdr3_aa: CASSPKSGQGAGGYTF; cdr3_nt: TGTGCCAGCAGCCCAAAATCGGGACAGGGGGCTGGTGGCTACACCTTC
clone_size: NA; j_call: TRBJ2-5; d_call: TRBD2; v_call: TRBV5-1; cdr3_aa: CASSLGGSGAQETQYF; cdr3_nt: TGCGCCAGCAGCTTGGGGGGAAGCGGGGCCCAAGAGACCCAGTACTTC
clone_size: NA; j_call: TRBJ2-7; d_call: TRBD2; v_call: TRBV4-1; cdr3_aa: CASSQDFQRGVAYEQYF; cdr3_nt: TGCGCCAGCAGCCAAGATTTCCAGCGGGGGGTCGCGTACGAGCAGTACTTC
clone_size: NA; j_call: TRBJ2-7; d_call: NA; v_call: TRBV6-5; cdr3_aa: CASSYRPGDYEQYF; cdr3_nt: TGTGCCAGCAGTTACAGGCCAGGGGACTACGAGCAGTACTTC
clone_size: NA; j_call: TRBJ1-2; d_call: TRBD1; v_call: TRBV11-2; cdr3_aa: CASSPLGTGGNYGYTF; cdr3_nt: TGTGCCAGCAGCCCGCTGGGGACAGGGGGTAACTATGGCTACACCTTC
clone_size: NA; j_call: TRBJ2-5; d_call: NA; v_call: TRBV7-2; cdr3_aa: CASSSDLETQYF; cdr3_nt: TGTGCCAGCAGCTCGGACTTAGAGACCCAGTACTTC
clone_size: NA; j_call: TRBJ2-4; d_call: TRBD1; v_call: TRBV6-1; cdr3_aa: CASSGDRGFIQYF; cdr3_nt: TGTGCCAGCAGCGGGGACAGGGGGTTCATTCAGTACTTC
clone_size: NA; j_call: TRBJ2-3; d_call: TRBD2; v_call: TRBV2; cdr3_aa: CASTLFPGLAGTDTQYF; cdr3_nt: TGTGCCAGCACCCTATTTCCGGGACTAGCGGGCACAGATACGCAGTATTTT
clone_size: few; j_call: TRBJ2-7; d_call: NA; v_call: TRBV6-1; cdr3_aa: CASGGGQSYEQYF; cdr3_nt: TGTGCCAGTGGGGGTGGACAGTCGTACGAGCAGTACTTC
clone_size: few; j_call: TRBJ1-4; d_call: NA; v_call: TRBV25-1; cdr3_aa: CASETGSNEKLFF; cdr3_nt: TGTGCCAGTGAGACAGGCTCTAATGAAAAACTGTTTTTT
clone_size: NA; j_call: TRBJ1-3; d_call: NA; v_call: TRBV11-2; cdr3_aa: CASSRQNGNTIYF; cdr3_nt: TGTGCCAGCAGCCGACAGAATGGGAACACCATATATTTT
clone_size: NA; j_call: TRBJ1-1; d_call: NA; v_call: TRBV21-1; cdr3_aa: CASSKERATAQAFF; cdr3_nt: TGTGCCAGCAGCAAAGAGAGGGCAACCGCCCAAGCTTTCTTT
clone_size: NA; j_call: TRBJ2-7; d_call: TRBD1; v_call: TRBV5-1; cdr3_aa: CASSKDRDYEQYF; cdr3_nt: TGCGCCAGCAGCAAGGACAGGGACTACGAGCAGTACTTC